This TCR beta chain is from a study of cytomegalovirus exposure and HLA in healthy donors (dated by TCRdb to the late 2010s). Concerning the study at large: According to an earlier analysis of around 600 of the donors, roughly 180 million T cells yielded over 100 million unique TCR beta sequences and about 300 Gb of sequence data. Four to six DR-DQ haplotypes were handled as single units for association and clustering, since linkage in the cohort was strong. Typing coverage differed by locus: A, B, C, DRB1 and DQB1 were typed in about 629-640 donors, DQA1 in 500 to 550, DPA1 in around 600, and DPB1 in approximately 450. About 300 gigabases of sequencing data and roughly 90 million unique TCR sequences were included in an early release covering 550 to 650 HLA-typed donors. HLA typing included class I and class II loci at four-digit resolution. High-throughput TCR immunosequencing, statistical association of individual TCRs with disease status, and machine learning were combined to predict cytomegalovirus infection status. Of the approximately 400 genotyped donors, 65% to 90% were placed in the genetic ancestry cluster associated with self-reported Caucasian donors. Every discovery cohort repertoire had been produced on one sequencing platform. In a later analysis, previously published TCR beta repertoires from 600 to 850 donors were re-analyzed and high-resolution HLA genotyping was added so that TCR occurrence patterns could be studied. The aim of the study was to test whether cataloging public T cell receptors could identify signatures of past pathogen exposure. In the later analysis, no new phenotypic data were used to find candidate immune exposures; instead, reliance was placed on TCR beta sequences and their occurrence across donors. Along with the roughly 610-subject first cohort, a separate validation cohort of 120 different subjects was used. Among around 400 genotyped donors of the cohort, an average of roughly 240,000 unique TCR beta nucleotide sequences were sequenced per donor, roughly 20% of them non-productive. The study used immunosequencing to profile the T cell repertoires of several hundred subjects and linked those repertoires to cytomegalovirus serostatus. A later genetic analysis used genome-wide SNP genotypes for 398 of the 666 donors, treating that subset as a discovery cohort. Donor age, sex, ethnicity and CMV serostatus were compiled together with the repertoire data. An earlier analysis of 587 of the donors used high-throughput TCR beta sequencing to judge whether each TCR beta V gene segment behaved as functional or pseudogenic. Broader findings and caveats from the paper: An earlier analysis of roughly 570 of the donors showed that most TCR beta V segments appeared in productive rearrangements either about 87% or about 30% of the time, which broadly matched IMGT annotations. The study gave a list of under 200 TCR beta chains associated with cytomegalovirus. The classifier was reported to diagnose cytomegalovirus status with high specificity and sensitivity in both the original and validation cohorts. In a later analysis, HLA-associated TCR beta chains were found to be more clonally expanded and to have lower generation probabilities than equally common non-associated chains. Most TCR sequences were observed very rarely across donors, whereas some public TCRs were present in many individuals. A cluster of highly shared sequence variants was judged likely to represent a technical artifact of the sequencing pipeline. A further reported finding was that TCR beta sequences accurately predicted the HLA-A and HLA-B alleles for most subjects in the first cohort. Some IMGT-functional V segments, including TRBV6-2 and TRBV6-3, could not be told apart with the 87-base-pair reads, so those segments were excluded. Fewer than 20 rarely observed V segments, including chromosome 9 orphons, were excluded from the earlier analysis of just under 600 of the donors because counts were too low. An association between a missense DCLRE1C variant and V-gene and J-gene trimming of TCR beta chains was found in a later genetic analysis and replicated in an independent cohort. A later genetic analysis reported fewer N-insertions in productive TCRs among donors in an Asian-associated ancestry cluster than the approximately 670-donor mean. According to the authors, the approach could potentially be generalized to other disease states and immunological phenotypes. In a later analysis, most CMV-associated TCR beta chains were found to appear HLA-restricted, with HLA associations seemingly driven largely by CMV exposure. At a false discovery rate of 0.05, a later analysis linked under 20,000 TCR beta sequences to specific HLA alleles. According to a later analysis, TCR association rates differed among HLA loci, with DRB1 alleles showing the most associated TCRs and HLA-C alleles showing the fewest. A later analysis reported that several top co-occurrence clusters appeared linked to parvovirus B19, influenza, CMV and Epstein-Barr virus. The only immune exposure information available for the cohort was CMV serostatus. In this cohort, only TCR beta chains were sequenced, and detectable features were limited by the absence of alpha or paired-chain data. Because HLA typing was unavailable for some donors at each locus, only the typed subset was used in association tests. A few of the identified cytomegalovirus-associated TCR beta chains were confirmed in vitro to be specific for cytomegalovirus antigens. Sequencing depth was assumed to be roughly uniform across donors in the presence/absence analyses, though that assumption may not hold. Strong co-occurrence of HLA alleles, especially DR and DQ, made assigning TCR associations to individual alleles difficult. Linkage disequilibrium might explain the correlated functional status among segregating V segments, but an unknown experimental factor could not be ruled out.

On this clone: Its antigen target is currently unknown. No per-base quality is available; no much larger clone lies one base away.

The cohort comprised several hundred healthy bone marrow donors. Cohort members were all nominally healthy when sampled, although unrecorded immune exposures were likely present. The donor was CMV seropositive and was included in the group of almost 300 seropositive cohort members. A peripheral blood sample was provided by each donor, and peripheral blood mononuclear cells were used for TCR beta sequencing. The Qiagen DNeasy Blood Extraction Kit was used to extract genomic DNA from the blood cell samples. V loses 6 bases at its end and J loses 7 bases; junction bases beyond the gene matches: 9. Based on the germline V gene, the CDR1 and CDR2 sequences are MNHNS and SASEGT. Measured from the cysteine to the phenylalanine, the CDR3 is 15 residues long. Only the CDR3 region is kept as DNA, spanning 45 bases read in frame from base 1. The library relied on the immunoSEQ multiplex PCR assay. A mixture of 60 forward primers for TCR Vbeta segments and 13 reverse primers for TCR Jbeta segments was used in the multiplex PCR. Amplification of the CDR3 region of rearranged TCR beta genes was performed with a multiplex PCR assay on genomic DNA. The amplified TCR beta libraries were sequenced on the Illumina HiSeq System as 87-base-pair reads. As for the original processing: A later analysis counted tens of millions of unique TCR beta chains across the 550 to 700 repertoires, and some 11 million of these chains were shared by at least two donors. Raw reads were error-corrected and collapsed into unique sequences by a nearest-neighbor algorithm in which closely related sequences were merged to remove PCR and sequencing errors. CDR3 sequences were aligned to IMGT reference sequences to assign V, D and J gene segments. For a sequence to be retained, a match of at least six nucleotides to both a V gene segment and a J gene segment was required. A rearrangement was called productive if the CDR3 had no stop codons and remained in frame with V and J, and every other rearrangement was called non-productive. CDR3 was defined according to IMGT convention as the region running from the second conserved V-encoded cysteine to the conserved J-encoded phenylalanine. Sequences without an unambiguous match to a single V gene segment were excluded from the earlier analysis of about 640 of the donors. An earlier analysis of several hundred of the donors called V segments functional above 56.7% productive rearrangements and segregating when the between-donor standard deviation exceeded 5%. To diagnose cytomegalovirus status from the catalog of TCR beta chain sequences, a statistical classification framework was built. In a later analysis, TCR nucleotide sequences were compared against IMGT/GENE-DB human TR gene sequences so that V and J genes could be assigned. A later analysis assigned CDR3 sequences and most-parsimonious VDJ recombination scenarios with the TCRdist pipeline. A later analysis defined each TCR beta chain by its CDR3 amino acid sequence plus V-gene family, and excluded reads lacking a unique V-gene family. To address suspected cross-contamination and a sequencing artifact, a later analysis removed approximately 600 highly shared, low-generation-probability nucleotide sequences. In a later analysis, a clonal expansion index was calculated for each public chain from normalized within-repertoire ranks of inferred template counts. In a later analysis, generation probabilities were computed using a VDJ recombination model fitted to out-of-frame rearrangements, and the results were checked against IGoR. In a later analysis, TCR-TCR, TCR-HLA and TCR-CMV co-occurrence was scored with hypergeometric tests, and a repertoire-size bias correction was applied to TCR pairs. In a later analysis, false discovery rates were estimated by permuting HLA or CMV assignments 20 times. In a later analysis, co-occurring TCRs were grouped with DBSCAN, and TCRdist sequence similarity was added when clustering was performed within HLA-allele-positive subsets. Repertoires with fewer than 30,000 or more than 120,000 public chains were left out of co-occurrence clustering, as were several repertoires with anomalous nucleotide sharing. TCRdb took over this immuneACCESS table, retaining in-frame rearrangements with V and J assigned. Such tables are incomplete; in checked studies, under half of the missing clones stem from an unresolved V gene, and the remainder is unexplained. That table furnishes V, J and clone size, whereas the DNA furnished D and trimming. The sample table contains approximately 140,000 clones; only one count was recorded for just under 65% of them. Around 7.1% of the sample is in the top ten clones.

The chain is made from TRBV6-1 and TRBJ2-1; TRBD2 matches 10 bases in the middle. Input material: PBMCs. The receptor's source is a woman aged 55 to 70 in good health and CMV-seropositive. This receptor carries the CDR3 CASSGLAGVSNEQFF. The base sequence is TGTGCCAGCAGCGGTCTAGCGGGAGTTTCAAATGAGCAGTTCTTC.